This T cell receptor beta chain was obtained from a study of response to subunit inactivated influenza vaccine. The study, taken as a whole, reports: The authors suggested that every seasonal influenza vaccination recruits few new T cells.

Regarding this clonotype: Its specificity is unknown.

Deletions cut 7 bases from V and 8 bases from J, with 11 bases between. The V gene's germline CDR1 is SNHLY and CDR2 FYNNEI. CDR3 length equals 12 residues. One entry per CDR3 protein results from TCRdb running MiXCR on the RT-PCR reads. The data contain about 540,000 distinct CDR3 sequences, 20% to 25% of them seen just once; the ten biggest clones take up 2.8%. These data are also associated with another study on T cells expressing NK-cell markers. This second study says: UMIs were included in TCR beta cDNA generated by 5'RACE template switching. It was sorted CD3+CD56+NKG2C+, CD3+CD56+NKG2C- and CD3+CD56-NKG2C+ T cells that supplied the TCR beta repertoires. The dominant NKG2C+ clonotypes represented about 1.0-7.0% of CD8+ T cells in six donors. In several donors, these clonotypes also led the CD3+CD56-NKG2C+ fraction.

Sequences were derived from CD4+ T cells sorted from PBMCs, sampled 12 days after vaccination. This rearrangement joins TRBV2 to TRBJ2-2; D perhaps matches TRBD1 (5 bases). This clonotype originated in a man aged 45-65 years who received an inactivated influenza vaccine. The CDR3 sequence: CASTQGAGELFF. Here the CDR3 DNA reads TGTGCCAGCACTCAAGGGGCGGGGGAGCTGTTTTTT.